This T cell receptor beta chain was recovered during a study of blood T cell repertoires in COVID-19. The wider study: Spain, Italy and the United States supplied samples that represented acute and convalescent COVID-19. T cells, B-cell-depleted T cells, or PBMCs supplied cDNA or gDNA.

Original handling: Quantification of nucleated cells was approximated via reference gene primer amplification. Produced via immunoSEQ multiplex PCR; TCRdb's table is partial and in-frame only. From that table come the V and J calls and clone size; the DNA was used to work out D and trimming. The sample records fewer than 250,000 clones, about 82% being singletons. The table lists this clone with a few counts. The CDR3 covers 15 residues. J lost 3 bases, V lost 4 bases, and 3 bases had no gene match. Germline V gene sequence: CDR1 SGHNT, CDR2 YYREEE (reference sequence). The sequence came from an elderly woman with acute or convalescent COVID-19. Sequenced material: peripheral blood. The chain uses TRBV5-4 and TRBJ2-1, with 11 bases that match TRBD1. CDR3 sequence: CASSPGTGGYNEQFF. The CDR3 DNA sequence: TGTGCCAGCAGCCCTGGGACAGGGGGCTACAATGAGCAGTTCTTC. The variable domain in full, completed from reference TRBV5-4 and TRBJ2-1, reads ETGVTQSPTHLIKTRGQQVTLRCSSQSGHNTVSWYQQALGQGPQFIFQYYREEENGRGNFPPRFSGLQFPNYSSELNVNALELDDSALYLCASSPGTGGYNEQFFGPGTRLTVL.